The 28 T cell receptor beta chains given below trace back to one sample, sequenced in a study of CD8+ T cells in alopecia areata. Extraction and reverse transcription of RNA yielded cDNA as the sequencing template. Here immunoSEQ multiplex PCR was the method, and the copy in TCRdb shows in-frame clones only, minus some. Here the sample spans about 140,000 clones, approximately 51% being singletons. The input for sequencing was CD4+ T cells sorted from blood, taken at week 0. Every receptor here comes from a human donor with alopecia areata.

The chain employs TRBV5-6 and TRBJ2-3; no clear D gene. With 4 bases removed from V and 5 bases from J, the gap between germline ends came to 8 bases. This CDR3 region has 12 residues. Germline V gene lookup returns CDR1 SGHDT and CDR2 YYEEEE. The DNA for the CDR3 is TGTGCCAGCAGCAACGACCGAGATACGCAGTATTTT. It translates to CASSNDRDTQYF.

This clone is a singleton in its sample. V and J are TRBV9 and TRBJ1-4; TRBD1 matches at 9 bases. The CDR3 is 17 amino acids. Germline CDR1 is SGDLS and CDR2 is YYNGEE. Trimming cost V 4 bases and J 3 bases; bases outside gene matches: 10. CDR3 DNA sequence: TGTGCCAGCAGCCCAGAGACAGGGGACAGGGCTAATGAAAAACTGTTTTTT. It is translated as CASSPETGDRANEKLFF.

The chain is built from TRBV6-5 and TRBJ2-6, with no clear D. CDR1 is MNHEY and CDR2 is SVGAGI in the germline V gene. Trimming took 0 bases from V and 2 from J, leaving 5 bases between them. There are 15 residues in the CDR3. Here the CDR3 DNA reads TGTGCCAGCAGTTACTCCTCCCCTGGGGCCAACGTCCTGACTTTC. It is translated as CASSYSSPGANVLTF.

This clone was counted only a few times. The rearrangement uses TRBV5-1 and TRBJ2-1, with TRBD2 matching over 7 bases. V gave up 0 bases and J gave up 9 bases; unmatched junction bases: 9. CDR1 and CDR2 from the germline V gene are SGHRS and YFSETQ. This CDR3 has 15 residues. In DNA, the CDR3 is TGCGCCAGCAGCTTGGAACCTAGCGGAATAGGTGAGCAGTTCTTC. It codes for CASSLEPSGIGEQFF.

CDR3 nucleotides: TGCAGCGTTGTCGGCTTGGGGGTCCTGAACACCGGGGAGCTGTTTTTT. Protein: CSVVGLGVLNTGELFF. J is TRBJ2-2 and V is TRBV29-1; perhaps D is TRBD1 or TRBD2 (5 bases each). V dropped 4 bases and J dropped 1 base, with 16 bases sitting between them. The CDR3 sequence is 16 residues long. Germline assignment: CDR1 SQVTM and CDR2 ANQGSEA.

The chain couples TRBV7-9 to TRBJ2-6; D may be TRBD1 (5 bases). The CDR3 covers 18 residues. The germline V gene has CDR1 SEHNR and CDR2 FQNEAQ (reference sequence). Between the trimmed V and J ends, which lost 7 bases and 1 base, there was a span of 20 bases. CDR3 in amino acids: CASTPRGFTGSGANVLTF. In nucleotides, the CDR3 is TGTGCCAGCACCCCCCGAGGATTTACAGGATCTGGGGCCAACGTCCTGACTTTC.

The rearrangement uses TRBV6-5 and TRBJ2-7; D ambiguous. V was shortened by 2 bases and J by 1 base, with 9 bases between the two germline ends. The length of the CDR3 is 14 residues. In germline, CDR1 is MNHEY, CDR2 SVGAGI. In nucleotides, the CDR3 is TGTGCCAGCAGTTACCACTCCCGATCCTACGAGCAGTACTTC. Residues: CASSYHSRSYEQYF.

This sequence joins TRBV6-5 and TRBJ2-1, with D tentatively TRBD1 or TRBD2 (5 bases each). CDR3 length: 15 amino acids. The germline V gene has CDR1 MNHEY and CDR2 SVGAGI. The V end was cut by 6 bases, the J end by 7 bases, with 19 bases between. CDR3 residues: CASSTGGDPTNEQFF. The CDR3 bases are TGTGCCAGCAGCACCGGTGGGGACCCCACAAATGAGCAGTTCTTC.

This clone came up once. CDR3 bases: TGTGCCAGCAAAGCCTCGGGGGTGGGGTATGGCTACACCTTC. Protein: CASKASGVGYGYTF. The chain links TRBV19 to TRBJ1-2; a possible D gene is TRBD1 (5 bases). This CDR3 is 14 amino acids long. CDR1 is LNHDA, CDR2 SQIVND, per germline (reference sequence). V lost 9 bases and J lost 5, with 19 bases in between. Combining the CDR3 with reference TRBV19 and TRBJ1-2 gives the whole variable domain DGGITQSPKYLFRKEGQNVTLSCEQNLNHDAMYWYRQDPGQGLRLIYYSQIVNDFQKGDIAEGYSVSREKKESFPLTVTSAQKNPTAFYLCASKASGVGYGYTFGSGTRLTVV.

The V call is TRBV18, the J call TRBJ1-2; D ambiguous. V gave up 0 bases and J gave up 4 bases, with 6 bases separating them. Germline V gene lookup returns CDR1 KGHSH and CDR2 LQKENI. The CDR3 spans 13 residues. The CDR3 sequence is CASSPPVGYGYTF. CDR3 nucleotides: TGTGCCAGCTCACCACCAGTGGGCTATGGCTACACCTTC.

This clone was detected only a few times. This rearrangement joins TRBV7-2 to TRBJ2-1; 8 positions match TRBD2. The trim removed 5 bases at V and 7 bases at J, leaving 13 bases unmatched. The CDR3 spans 16 residues. Germline CDR1 is SGHTA and CDR2 is FQGNSA. The CDR3 DNA reads as TGTGCCAGCAGCCCGAGGGGGGCGGGAGGCAGGAATGAGCAGTTCTTC. Translation: CASSPRGAGGRNEQFF.

V gene TRBV9 combines with J gene TRBJ2-7, with 8 bases aligning to TRBD1. Germline CDR1 reads SGDLS; CDR2 reads YYNGEE. Unmatched junction bases numbered 6, after V lost 5 bases and J lost 2 bases. The CDR3 has 14 residues. The CDR3 coding sequence is TGTGCCAGCAGTGCAGGACAGGGTCCCTACGAGCAGTACTTC. It is translated as CASSAGQGPYEQYF.

This chain links TRBV30 with TRBJ1-4; D possibly corresponds to TRBD1 (5 bases). This CDR3 is built from 13 residues. Between the trimmed V and J ends, which lost 2 bases and 5 bases, there was a span of 9 bases. The germline V gene has CDR1 GTSNPN and CDR2 SVGIG (reference sequence). CDR3 protein: CAWSRDPNEKLFF. The CDR3 region has the DNA TGTGCCTGGAGTCGGGACCCGAATGAAAAACTGTTTTTT.

There are a few counts of this clone. V is TRBV29-1 and J is TRBJ1-1; TRBD1 aligns across 8 bases. V lost 7 bases and J lost 1; bases outside the gene matches: 2. Per the germline V gene, CDR1 is SQVTM and CDR2 is ANQGSEA. The CDR3 consists of 12 residues. CDR3 nucleotides: TGCAGCGCGGACAGGGCGAACACTGAAGCTTTCTTT. Amino acids: CSADRANTEAFF.

V and J are TRBV25-1 and TRBJ1-2; maybe TRBD1 (6 bases). Germline lookup yields CDR1 MGHDK and CDR2 SYGVNS. V shed 5 bases and J shed 4 bases, with 14 bases lying between them. This CDR3 is built from 14 residues. CDR3 loop: CASSPGGRTYGYTF. The CDR3 DNA reads TGTGCCAGCAGTCCGGGGGGCCGAACCTATGGCTACACCTTC.

This clone counts as medium-sized (0.01 to 0.1%). The same CDR3 can be traced to other DNA sequences in this sample. The chain is built from TRBV7-2 and TRBJ2-1, with 11 bases aligning to TRBD2. Germline loops: CDR1 SGHTA, CDR2 FQGNSA. This CDR3 comprises 15 residues. The junction had 4 bases not matched to a gene; V was cut back by 5 bases and J by 4 bases. The CDR3 loop is CASSLTSGMYNEQFF. As DNA, the CDR3 is TGTGCCAGCAGCCTGACTAGCGGGATGTACAATGAGCAGTTCTTC.

This clone showed up just once. The gene calls are TRBV7-2 and TRBJ2-1; no clear D. V shed 2 bases and J shed 5 bases, with 10 bases lying between them. This CDR3 comprises 14 residues. Per germline, CDR1 SGHTA and CDR2 FQGNSA. The CDR3 region has the DNA TGTGCCAGCAGCTTATCTACAGCTGACAATGAGCAGTTCTTC. Translation gives CASSLSTADNEQFF.

The chain carries TRBV29-1 and TRBJ2-5; D gene ambiguous. CDR3 length equals 15 residues. The germline V gene encodes CDR1 SQVTM and CDR2 ANQGSEA. V was clipped by 2 bases and J by 1 base, with 14 bases between them. DNA of the CDR3: TGCAGCGTTGAATGGCATCAGAGTCGCCAAGAGACCCAGTACTTC. As protein: CSVEWHQSRQETQYF.

This chain connects TRBV7-2 to TRBJ2-1; 10 bases are shared with TRBD2. Trimming at V came to 5 bases and at J to 4 bases, leaving 8 bases not matched to a gene. This CDR3 contains 16 residues. CDR1 is SGHTA, CDR2 FQGNSA, per germline. CDR3 in DNA: TGTGCCAGCAGCCTCTCTAGCGGGAGAATATACAATGAGCAGTTCTTC. This codes for CASSLSSGRIYNEQFF.

This clone appeared a few times. This chain connects TRBV7-2 to TRBJ2-4; TRBD2 matches at 10 bases. V dropped 5 bases and J dropped 0; count of bases not matched to a gene: 13. There are 19 residues in the CDR3. Germline V lookup: CDR1 SGHTA, CDR2 FQGNSA. CDR3 residues: CASSVYGLAGDGAKNIQYF. DNA for the CDR3: TGTGCCAGCAGCGTATATGGGCTAGCGGGAGACGGAGCCAAAAACATTCAGTACTTC. Drawing the rest from reference TRBV7-2 and TRBJ2-4, the complete variable domain is GAGVSQSPSNKVTEKGKDVELRCDPISGHTALYWYRQSLGQGLEFLIYFQGNSAPDKSGLPSDRFSAERTGGSVSTLTIQRTQQEDSAVYLCASSVYGLAGDGAKNIQYFGAGTRLSVL.

This clone came up a few times. The chain links TRBV20-1 to TRBJ2-1, with D perhaps TRBD2 (6 bases). Germline V gene lookup returns CDR1 DFQATT and CDR2 SNEGSKA (reference sequence). The CDR3 spans 11 residues. V lost 2 bases to trimming and J lost 7 bases, with 6 bases between them. The CDR3 DNA sequence: TGCAGTGCTAGACTAGCGAATGAGCAGTTCTTC. It specifies CSARLANEQFF.

The chain combines TRBV7-9 with TRBJ2-5; no clear D gene. There are 11 residues in the CDR3. CDR1 is SEHNR and CDR2 is FQNEAQ in the germline V gene (reference sequence). The ends were cut back, 5 bases at V and 7 bases at J, with 8 bases in the middle. This CDR3 is CASSPSGTQYF. Here the CDR3 DNA reads TGTGCCAGCAGCCCGAGTGGGACCCAGTACTTC.

V and J are TRBV29-1 and TRBJ1-1; a weak D match, TRBD1 (5 bases). Germline values: CDR1 SQVTM, CDR2 ANQGSEA. There are 12 residues in the CDR3. V was cut by 4 bases and J by 4 bases, with 10 bases left in between. The CDR3 reads CSVVWGRTEAFF. The CDR3 DNA reads as TGCAGCGTTGTTTGGGGCCGCACTGAAGCTTTCTTT. The whole variable domain, remainder taken from reference TRBV29-1 and TRBJ1-1, is SAVISQKPSRDICQRGTSLTIQCQVDSQVTMMFWYRQQPGQSLTLIATANQGSEATYESGFVIDKFPISRPNLTFSTLTVSNMSPEDSSIYLCSVVWGRTEAFFGQGTRLTVV.

The genes are TRBV7-2 and TRBJ2-5, with TRBD2 matching over 7 bases. The J segment lost 7 bases and the V segment lost 0 bases, leaving 8 bases of the junction unmatched. The CDR3 extends over 15 amino acids. CDR1 is SGHTA, CDR2 FQGNSA, per germline. The CDR3 nucleotides read TGTGCCAGCAGCTTAGCGGGAGGGACGGGGGGGACCCAGTACTTC. This gives the protein CASSLAGGTGGTQYF.

The rearrangement links TRBV15 to TRBJ1-4; the D is unclear. The V gene's germline CDR1 is LNHNV and CDR2 YYDKDF (reference sequence). V lost 5 bases, J lost 4 bases, and 8 bases lay in between. CDR3 length equals 13 residues. The CDR3 is CATSGGRNEKLFF. The DNA for the CDR3 is TGTGCCACCAGCGGAGGGCGTAATGAAAAACTGTTTTTT.

The chain joins TRBV11-3 to TRBJ2-5; TRBD2 might be the D (6 bases). Germline loops: CDR1 SGHNT, CDR2 YENEEA. CDR3 length: 13 amino acids. V shed 6 bases and J shed 4 bases, with 12 bases lying between them. DNA for the CDR3: TGTGCCAGCAGTAGCGGATACGGAGAGACCCAGTACTTC. Its translation: CASSSGYGETQYF. Full variable domain (rest looked up from reference TRBV11-3 and TRBJ2-5): EAGVVQSPRYKIIEKKQPVAFWCNPISGHNTLYWYLQNLGQGPELLIRYENEEAVDDSQLPKDRFSAERLKGVDSTLKIQPAELGDSAVYLCASSSGYGETQYFGPGTRLLVL.

The chain recombines TRBV6-6 with TRBJ2-7; TRBD1 is a possible D gene (6 bases). Trimming pared 5 bases from V and 4 bases from J, leaving 15 bases between. Germline V lookup: CDR1 MNHNY, CDR2 SVGAGI (reference sequence). This CDR3 is built from 14 residues. The CDR3 region is CASSRDRRRYEQYF. The DNA of the CDR3 is TGTGCCAGCAGTCGAGACAGGCGACGATACGAGCAGTACTTC.

The chain combines TRBV9 with TRBJ2-1; unclear D gene. The CDR3 runs 14 residues. The germline V and J ends were trimmed by 0 bases and 9 bases, with 13 bases remaining between them. Germline loops: CDR1 SGDLS, CDR2 YYNGEE. CDR3 region: CASSVGVLTSEQFF. CDR3 DNA: TGTGCCAGCAGCGTAGGGGTTCTAACCAGTGAGCAGTTCTTC.